The clone carrying this T cell receptor beta chain was observed many times. Time point specified: healthy volunteer bleed at 2 weeks. Sequencing started from total RNA isolated from unfractionated whole blood. The sample is drawn from a study of human T cells and chemical hapten exposure. Per the original data handling: A per-sample median of around 88,000 TCRs was observed, with counts ranging from about 23,224 to 690,600. TCRdb ran MiXCR on the RACE reads and lists one entry per CDR3 protein. The V and J calls, along with clone size, are taken from TCRdb and not from the paper's own processing. The table lists roughly 30,000 distinct CDR3 sequences, 6.5% to 9% of them singletons. The origin of this receptor is a human donor in good health. Some clones in this sample may be carry-over from other donors' samples. Sample: whole blood.

This CDR3 reads CASSYGRTNEKLFF. The CDR3 DNA reads TGTGCCAGCAGTTACGGGCGGACGAATGAAAAACTGTTTTTT. V usage is TRBV6-2 or TRBV6-3 and J usage is TRBJ1-4; D unresolved. This CDR3 has 14 residues. Germline V CDR1 and CDR2: MNHEY, SVGEGT. Deletions cut 2 bases from V and 5 bases from J, with 9 bases between.